What follows describes a single T cell receptor beta chain. Methods used by the authors: Cell counts per sample came from amplifying reference gene primers. Measured with immunoSEQ multiplex PCR; TCRdb has only the in-frame clones, and not every one. V and J calls and clone size are given by that table; D and trimming were obtained from the DNA. The sample has roughly 290,000 clones; 80% to 90% are singletons. This specimen comes from a study of blood T cell repertoires in COVID-19. Study-wide background: The United States, Italy and Spain supplied acute and convalescent COVID-19 samples. PBMCs, B-cell-depleted T cells, or T cells provided the cDNA or gDNA that made up the material.

The sample consisted of peripheral blood. This receptor was obtained from a woman aged 50 to 65 who had recovered from COVID-19.

CDR3 DNA sequence: TGTGCCAGTAGTAACACGATCTCCTACGAGCAGTACTTC. Its translation: CASSNTISYEQYF. V and J are TRBV19 and TRBJ2-7; D remains ambiguous. Looked up from germline, CDR1 is LNHDA and CDR2 is SQIVND (reference sequence). The CDR3 is 13 residues long. V gave up 4 bases and J gave up 0 bases, with 7 bases separating them. The full variable domain, with the rest looked up from reference TRBV19 and TRBJ2-7, is DGGITQSPKYLFRKEGQNVTLSCEQNLNHDAMYWYRQDPGQGLRLIYYSQIVNDFQKGDIAEGYSVSREKKESFPLTVTSAQKNPTAFYLCASSNTISYEQYFGPGTRLTVT.